These T cell receptor beta chains were read from a single sample in a study of blood T cells in healthy people across ages. Via MiXCR, TCRdb re-called the 5' RACE reads, giving one row per CDR3 protein. The table lists hundreds of thousands of distinct CDR3 sequences, 44% of them singletons. What was sequenced was blood. Receptors were obtained from a man in his 60s in good health. Each CDR3 is given with its conserved first and last residue. A D gene is named only where the DNA matches it firmly. The size field is filled for only some rows; it gives once, few, many or a size class.

>NA|TRBJ2-5|TRBD2|TRBV5-6
TGTGCCAGCAGCTCCGGCCTAGCGGGGGGGCTGGAGACCCAGTACTTC
CASSSGLAGGLETQYF
>NA|TRBJ1-1|NA|TRBV4-3
TGCGCCAGCAGCCATATACAGGATTCTGAAGCTTTCTTT
CASSHIQDSEAFF
>NA|TRBJ2-1|NA|TRBV7-2
TGTGCCAGCAGCTTGTATCCCCCTACCTACAATGAGCAGTTCTTC
CASSLYPPTYNEQFF
>once|TRBJ2-2|NA|TRBV28
TGTGCCAGCACTGGACAGATCGGGGAGCTGTTTTTT
CASTGQIGELFF
>few|TRBJ1-2|NA|TRBV9
TGTGCCAGCAGCGTACAGGGTAACTATGGCTACACCTTC
CASSVQGNYGYTF
>NA|TRBJ1-2|NA|TRBV6-1
TGTGCCAGCAGTGAGGGGTCCGCTAACTATGGCTACACCTTC
CASSEGSANYGYTF
>few|TRBJ2-5|NA|TRBV29-1
TGCAGCGTCGTCGGTGTGATTCTCAATGAGCAGTACTTC
CSVVGVILNEQYF
>NA|TRBJ2-4|NA|TRBV10-3
TGTGCCATCAGTGAGTCTTCGGGGTATGGGACCAAAAACATTCAGTACTTC
CAISESSGYGTKNIQYF
>NA|TRBJ2-4|TRBD1|TRBV7-9
TGTGCCAGCAGCCCCCGACAGGGTTCCAAAAACATTCAGTACTTC
CASSPRQGSKNIQYF
>NA|TRBJ2-3|NA|TRBV20-1
TGCAGTGCTAGAGGTGGAAGGAATACGCAGTATTTT
CSARGGRNTQYF
>few|TRBJ2-7|TRBD1|TRBV20-1
TGCAGTGCTAGAGTCCAGGGGGCTGGCTACGAGCAGTACTTC
CSARVQGAGYEQYF
>NA|TRBJ2-5|TRBD2|TRBV3-1
TGTGCCAGCAGCCAACCCGGGACTAGCCTTACCGGGGAGCAGTACTTC
CASSQPGTSLTGEQYF
>few|TRBJ1-2|TRBD1|TRBV7-2
TGTGCCAGCAGCTTGCCGGGACAGTTCCTTGGCTACACCTTC
CASSLPGQFLGYTF
>NA|TRBJ1-2|TRBD1|TRBV7-2
TGTGCCAGCAGCTTTGATTTGATGGGCGCGACAGGGGGAAATGGCTACACCTTC
CASSFDLMGATGGNGYTF
>few|TRBJ1-2|NA|TRBV7-2
TGTGCCAGCAGAACTACCGGGACAATAGGAGGCTACACCTTC
CASRTTGTIGGYTF
>NA|TRBJ1-6|NA|TRBV20-1
TGCAGTGCTAGAGGCCGCACAGGGATCAATTCACCCCTCCACTTT
CSARGRTGINSPLHF
>NA|TRBJ1-5|NA|TRBV5-1
TGCGCCAGCAGCTTGGACAGCTATCAGCCCCAGCATTTT
CASSLDSYQPQHF
>NA|TRBJ2-1|TRBD1|TRBV29-1
TGCAGCGTTGGTGGGGCAGGGGGCGGTTGTGAGCAGTTCTTC
CSVGGAGGGCEQFF
>few|TRBJ2-1|TRBD2|TRBV30
TGTGCCTGGCAGCGGGGAGTAAATGAGCAGTTCTTC
CAWQRGVNEQFF